One and the same sample provided the 29 T cell receptor beta chains below, sequenced in a study of cytomegalovirus exposure and HLA in healthy donors. PCR involved 60 Vbeta and 13 Jbeta primers. Profiling relied on immunoSEQ multiplex PCR, and the TCRdb table lists in-frame clones only, not all of them. This sample carries around 110,000 clones, with approximately 6.2% going to the ten biggest clones. Sequencing input: PBMCs. The source is a middle-aged man in good health and CMV-seropositive.

The J gene is TRBJ2-5, the V gene TRBV5-1; TRBD2 aligns across 12 bases. CDR1 is SGHRS, CDR2 YFSETQ, per germline. Trimming at V came to 4 bases and at J to 6 bases, leaving 7 bases not matched to a gene. The CDR3 sequence is 15 residues long. In DNA, the CDR3 is TGCGCCAGCAGCACGACTAGCGGGAGTCTTCAGACCCAGTACTTC. This encodes CASSTTSGSLQTQYF.

The CDR3 spells CASSLGTGTGPQNIQYF. In DNA, the CDR3 is TGTGCCAGCAGCTTAGGAACCGGGACAGGGCCACAAAACATTCAGTACTTC. The chain carries TRBV7-2 and TRBJ2-4; 9 bases are shared with TRBD1. With V trimmed by 1 base and J by 5 bases, 9 bases remained unmatched. This CDR3 is 17 amino acids long. Germline V CDR1 and CDR2: SGHTA, FQGNSA.

For the CDR3, the DNA is TGTGCCAGCAGTCGGGACAGGGACGCCTACGAGCAGTACTTC. This translates into CASSRDRDAYEQYF. The chain carries TRBV28 and TRBJ2-7; 9 bases align to TRBD1. V was pared by 5 bases and J by 2 bases, with 4 bases of the junction left unmatched. Per germline, CDR1 MDHEN and CDR2 SYDVKM. The CDR3 covers 14 residues.

The rearrangement uses TRBV28 and TRBJ2-3; 11 bases are shared with TRBD2. Losses at the gene ends were 6 bases for V and 2 bases for J; bases not matched to a gene: 7. CDR1 MDHEN and CDR2 SYDVKM come from the germline V gene. The CDR3 runs to 16 residues. The CDR3 DNA is TGTGCCAGCAGACCGATAGCGGGAGGGCCCACAGATACGCAGTATTTT. Encoded protein: CASRPIAGGPTDTQYF.

A word on this clone: The sample contains more than one DNA sequence encoding this CDR3. The genes are TRBV5-1 and TRBJ1-2; 7 bases agree with TRBD1. The CDR3 runs 17 residues. V shed 0 bases and J 5 bases; nucleotides not matched to a gene: 13. Germline CDR1 reads SGHRS; CDR2 reads YFSETQ. The CDR3 here is CASSLVPWVKDRYGYTF. The CDR3, as DNA: TGCGCCAGCAGCTTGGTGCCCTGGGTGAAGGACAGGTATGGCTACACCTTC. Full variable domain (remainder filled in from reference TRBV5-1 and TRBJ1-2): KAGVTQTPRYLIKTRGQQVTLSCSPISGHRSVSWYQQTPGQGLQFLFEYFSETQRNKGNFPGRFSGRQFSNSRSEMNVSTLELGDSALYLCASSLVPWVKDRYGYTFGSGTRLTVV.

This chain links TRBV19 with TRBJ2-3; unclear D gene. The CDR3 length is 14 residues. CDR1 is LNHDA, CDR2 SQIVND, per germline (reference sequence). The ends were cut back, 3 bases at V and 11 bases at J, with 18 bases in the middle. CDR3 DNA: TGTGCCAGTAGTATGGCGGCCGCATCGGTCGTGCAGTATTTT. Its translation: CASSMAAASVVQYF.

The V gene is TRBV4-1, the J gene TRBJ2-3, with a possible D match to TRBD2 (6 bases). V was trimmed by 1 base and J by 1 base, leaving 12 bases between them. Germline CDR1 and CDR2: MGHRA and YSYEKL. CDR3 length: 16 residues. For the CDR3, the DNA is TGCGCCAGCAGCCAAGCTGGGGGGAGAGGCACAGATACGCAGTATTTT. Amino acids: CASSQAGGRGTDTQYF.

The chain carries TRBV5-5 and TRBJ2-7, with D uncertain. The CDR3 is made up of 14 amino acids. Germline CDR1 is SGHKS and CDR2 is YYEKEE (reference sequence). V gave up 3 bases and J gave up 3 bases, with 13 bases separating them. CDR3 sequence (DNA): TGTGCCAGCAGCTCCCCCGGGTTAGTCTACGAGCAGTACTTC. Protein sequence: CASSSPGLVYEQYF.

The chain carries TRBV29-1 and TRBJ2-2, with 8 positions matching TRBD1. The CDR3 covers 14 residues. The germline gives CDR1 SQVTM, CDR2 ANQGSEA. The V segment lost 6 bases and the J segment 3 bases; nucleotides outside the gene matches: 6. Here the CDR3 DNA reads TGCAGCGTCGGACAGGGCTCACACACCGGGGAGCTGTTTTTT. This gives the protein CSVGQGSHTGELFF.

The V call is TRBV7-9, the J call TRBJ1-2; tentatively, D is TRBD1 (5 bases). V was pared by 5 bases and J by 8 bases, with 9 bases between. Germline CDR1 reads SEHNR; CDR2 reads FQNEAQ (reference sequence). The CDR3 consists of 11 residues. The CDR3 region has the DNA TGTGCCAGCAGCCAGACAGACGGCTACACCTTC. This translates into CASSQTDGYTF.

On this clone itself: At one end the junction does not follow the germline gene, possibly because of a read error. The rearrangement joins TRBV6-1 to TRBJ2-7; the D gene is possibly TRBD1 (6 bases). CDR1 and CDR2 (germline): MNHNS, SASEGT. This CDR3 has 14 residues. In DNA form, the CDR3 reads TGTGCCAGCAGTTCCGGGGCCGCAGAGAAGTCCAGGGGCTTC. Translated: CASSSGAAEKSRGF.

This rearrangement joins TRBV7-9 to TRBJ2-5; 7 nucleotides align to TRBD1. The J call may be in error: the DNA end matches TRBJ2-7 better. CDR3 length: 14 residues. Per the germline V gene, CDR1 is SEHNR and CDR2 is FQNEAQ (reference sequence). The CDR3, as DNA: TGTGCCAGCAGCCAGACAGGGAAGAGCTACGAGCAGTACTTC. Translating gives CASSQTGKSYEQYF.

The J gene is TRBJ2-3, the V gene TRBV9; 14 bases match TRBD2. The CDR3 is 17 amino acids. J was trimmed by 6 bases and V by 4 bases; bases with no gene match: 10. CDR1 and CDR2 from the germline V gene are SGDLS and YYNGEE. The CDR3 region is CASSIGTSGSVRDTQYF. The CDR3 coding sequence is TGTGCCAGCAGCATCGGGACTAGCGGGAGTGTTAGGGATACGCAGTATTTT.

The chain joins TRBV28 to TRBJ1-5; D possibly corresponds to TRBD1 (6 bases). V was pared by 10 bases and J by 7 bases, with 23 bases between. The CDR3 spans 15 residues. CDR1 and CDR2 (germline): MDHEN, SYDVKM. Written as DNA, the CDR3 is TGTGCCACCTCTCTTCCCGGGGGGGGCTGGCAGCCCCAGCATTTT. The encoded protein is CATSLPGGGWQPQHF.

The chain joins TRBV5-1 to TRBJ2-3; 7 bases agree with TRBD2. The CDR3 sequence is 15 residues long. V was clipped by 2 bases and J by 5 bases; unmatched bases: 8. Germline V CDR1 and CDR2: SGHRS, YFSETQ. The DNA for the CDR3 is TGCGCCAGCAGCTTAGGGTGGGAGGGCCGAGATACGCAGTATTTT. It is translated as CASSLGWEGRDTQYF. Based on the CDR3 plus reference TRBV5-1 and TRBJ2-3, the full variable domain is KAGVTQTPRYLIKTRGQQVTLSCSPISGHRSVSWYQQTPGQGLQFLFEYFSETQRNKGNFPGRFSGRQFSNSRSEMNVSTLELGDSALYLCASSLGWEGRDTQYFGPGTRLTVL.

The chain is built from TRBV29-1 and TRBJ2-2; D is unclear. Germline V gene data show CDR1 as SQVTM and CDR2 as ANQGSEA. V was shortened by 7 bases and J by 3 bases, with 6 bases between the two germline ends. This CDR3 has 11 residues. CDR3 nucleotides: TGCAGCGCTAGATACACCGGGGAGCTGTTTTTT. This sequence encodes CSARYTGELFF.

The J gene is TRBJ1-1, the V gene TRBV11-2; D remains unclear. Germline loops: CDR1 SGHAT, CDR2 FQNNGV. The V end lost 1 base, the J end lost 0 bases, and 9 bases lay between the germline ends. This CDR3 has 15 amino acids. Here the CDR3 DNA reads TGTGCCAGCAGCTTAGCGTGGAGAATGAACACTGAAGCTTTCTTT. Encoded protein: CASSLAWRMNTEAFF.

The chain combines TRBV4-1 with TRBJ2-1, with unresolved D. The germline gives CDR1 MGHRA, CDR2 YSYEKL. The CDR3 sequence is 15 residues long. V lost 0 bases and J 10 bases, leaving 16 bases between the germline ends. The chain's CDR3 is CASSQDGGRLSEQFF. The CDR3 DNA follows: TGCGCCAGCAGCCAAGATGGTGGCAGGCTAAGCGAGCAGTTCTTC.

This chain's CDR3 is CASSWGHSNQPQHF. CDR3 DNA: TGCGCCAGCAGCTGGGGGCATAGCAATCAGCCCCAGCATTTT. The rearrangement uses TRBV4-1 and TRBJ1-5; possible D gene TRBD1, 6 bases. CDR3 size: 14 residues. V was cut by 5 bases and J by 0 bases, with 8 bases left in between. CDR1 is MGHRA and CDR2 is YSYEKL in the germline V gene.

This chain connects TRBV30 to TRBJ1-1; a possible D gene is TRBD1 (5 bases). Germline CDR1 reads GTSNPN; CDR2 reads SVGIG (reference sequence). The V end lost 3 bases, the J end lost 4 bases, and 15 bases lay between the germline ends. The CDR3 covers 14 residues. CDR3 protein: CAWRVGGLGTEAFF. The CDR3 nucleotides read TGTGCCTGGAGAGTCGGGGGGTTAGGCACTGAAGCTTTCTTT.

This rearrangement joins TRBV6-5 to TRBJ1-4; possible D gene TRBD1, 6 bases. The V and J ends lost 4 bases and 7 bases respectively, with 10 bases between them. This CDR3 comprises 13 residues. CDR1 MNHEY and CDR2 SVGAGI come from the germline V gene. The CDR3 here is CASSSTGSEKLFF. The CDR3 nucleotides read TGTGCCAGCAGTTCTACAGGGAGTGAAAAACTGTTTTTT.

The V and J genes are TRBV29-1 and TRBJ2-1, with 10 bases identical to TRBD2. This CDR3 is built from 13 residues. The junction had 3 bases not matched to a gene; V was cut back by 5 bases and J by 5 bases. Looked up from germline, CDR1 is SQVTM and CDR2 is ANQGSEA. As DNA, the CDR3 is TGCAGCGTTAGCGGGAGGGCGAACAATGAGCAGTTCTTC. It translates to CSVSGRANNEQFF.

The chain joins TRBV13 to TRBJ2-3; D gene unclear. V was cut by 1 base and J by 3 bases, with 2 bases left in between. The V gene's germline CDR1 is PRHDT and CDR2 FYEKMQ (reference sequence). The CDR3 spans 12 residues. CDR3 DNA sequence: TGTGCCAGCAGCTTAGCAACAGATACGCAGTATTTT. As protein: CASSLATDTQYF.

This sequence joins TRBV6-4 and TRBJ2-7, with D perhaps TRBD2 (6 bases). Germline V gene sequence: CDR1 MRHNA, CDR2 SNTAGT. This CDR3 has 17 amino acids. V lost 10 bases and J lost 0, with 25 bases in between. The CDR3 DNA is TGTGCCACTACCTTCCAATGGAGGGCCCTAAGCTCCTACGAGCAGTACTTC. This gives the protein CATTFQWRALSSYEQYF.

The rearrangement joins TRBV29-1 to TRBJ2-1; a possible D gene is TRBD1 (6 bases). Germline lookup yields CDR1 SQVTM and CDR2 ANQGSEA. This CDR3 comprises 15 residues. Trimming removed 2 bases at V and 5 bases at J, with 16 bases between. CDR3 protein: CSVELWAGAHNEQFF. Here the CDR3 DNA reads TGCAGCGTTGAACTGTGGGCAGGGGCTCACAATGAGCAGTTCTTC.

The V call is TRBV4-3, the J call TRBJ2-7; 7 nucleotides align to TRBD2. The V gene's germline CDR1 is LGHNA and CDR2 YSLEER. The CDR3 contains 15 residues. V trimming: 1 base; J trimming: 1 base; junction bases outside the gene matches: 4. This chain's CDR3 is CASSQGREESYEQYF. In DNA form, the CDR3 reads TGCGCCAGCAGCCAAGGTCGGGAGGAATCCTACGAGCAGTACTTC.

The chain carries TRBV6-1 and TRBJ1-3; possible D gene TRBD1, 6 bases. The ends were cut back, 3 bases at V and 4 bases at J, with 19 bases in the middle. The CDR3 has 17 residues. Germline V gives CDR1 MNHNS, CDR2 SASEGT. The DNA for the CDR3 is TGTGCCAGCAGTGATCTTCTTCAGGGGTATAAGGGAAACACCATATATTTT. It yields the protein CASSDLLQGYKGNTIYF.

The chain employs TRBV18 and TRBJ2-2; possible D gene TRBD2, 6 bases. Germline V gene lookup returns CDR1 KGHSH and CDR2 LQKENI. The CDR3 has 16 amino acids. V was clipped by 2 bases and J by 0 bases, with 10 bases between them. CDR3 in amino acids: CASSPAGIANTGELFF. Here the CDR3 DNA reads TGTGCCAGCTCACCAGCGGGGATTGCGAACACCGGGGAGCTGTTTTTT.

This chain joins TRBV5-1 and TRBJ2-1, with TRBD2 matching over 8 bases. CDR3 length equals 12 residues. V gave up 3 bases and J gave up 9 bases; unmatched junction bases: 2. CDR1 is SGHRS, CDR2 YFSETQ, per germline. The CDR3 DNA follows: TGCGCCAGCAGCTCGGGGGGGGGTGAGCAGTTCTTC. Its translation: CASSSGGGEQFF. Variable domain in full (rest from reference TRBV5-1 and TRBJ2-1): KAGVTQTPRYLIKTRGQQVTLSCSPISGHRSVSWYQQTPGQGLQFLFEYFSETQRNKGNFPGRFSGRQFSNSRSEMNVSTLELGDSALYLCASSSGGGEQFFGPGTRLTVL.